The 7 T cell receptor beta chains reported below all come from one sample, sequenced in a study of OX40 agonist ivuxolimab in advanced cancers. Only in-frame clones appear in the TCRdb table, and some are missing; sequencing was by immunoSEQ multiplex PCR. The sample has about 80,000 clones, 87% seen once. Sample: CD4+ or CD8+ T cells sorted from blood, taken in a trial of the OX40 agonist ivuxolimab. The source of these receptors is an adult with an advanced solid tumor such as melanoma, head and neck, liver or kidney cancer.

The chain uses TRBV7-9 and TRBJ1-4; unclear D gene. The CDR3 runs 13 residues. Germline CDR1 SEHNR, CDR2 FQNEAQ (reference sequence). V lost 1 base and J lost 4, with 4 bases in between. Here the CDR3 reads CASSLELNEKLFF. The CDR3, as DNA: TGTGCCAGCAGCTTAGAACTTAATGAAAAACTGTTTTTT.

The CDR3: CASSQGLAGFYEQYF. CDR3 in DNA: TGTGCCAGCAGCCAAGGACTAGCGGGATTCTACGAGCAGTACTTC. The V and J genes are TRBV14 and TRBJ2-7; 11 bases line up with TRBD2. The ends lost 1 base at V and 3 bases at J; junction bases unmatched: 2. Germline assignment: CDR1 SGHDN and CDR2 FVKESK. The CDR3 runs to 15 residues. Full variable domain (rest looked up from reference TRBV14 and TRBJ2-7): EAGVTQFPSHSVIEKGQTVTLRCDPISGHDNLYWYRRVMGKEIKFLLHFVKESKQDESGMPNNRFLAERTGGTYSTLKVQPAELEDSGVYFCASSQGLAGFYEQYFGPGTRLTVT.

The J gene is TRBJ2-5, the V gene TRBV18; 7 nucleotides align to TRBD2. The junction had 0 bases not matched to a gene; V was cut back by 3 bases and J by 2 bases. The CDR3 sequence is 13 residues long. Per germline, CDR1 KGHSH and CDR2 LQKENI. The CDR3 DNA is TGTGCCAGCTCACCCGGGGGGCAAGAGACCCAGTACTTC. Translated: CASSPGGQETQYF.

This clone is medium-sized by share. The chain recombines TRBV5-4 with TRBJ2-5; the D gene could be TRBD1 or TRBD2 (5 bases each). From germline, CDR1 is SGHNT and CDR2 YYREEE (reference sequence). CDR3 length: 14 amino acids. The V end lost 2 bases, the J end lost 5 bases, and 13 bases lay between the germline ends. The CDR3 protein is CASSLMLGDETQYF. The CDR3 DNA sequence: TGTGCCAGCAGCTTAATGTTAGGGGACGAGACCCAGTACTTC.

This sequence joins TRBV6-1 and TRBJ1-2; 9 bases match TRBD1. The V gene's germline CDR1 is MNHNS and CDR2 SASEGT. J was trimmed by 1 base and V by 6 bases; bases with no gene match: 6. The CDR3 is made up of 15 amino acids. The CDR3 sequence is CASRVMTGGNYGYTF. For the CDR3, the DNA is TGTGCCAGCAGGGTTATGACAGGGGGTAACTATGGCTACACCTTC.

The chain carries TRBV18 and TRBJ2-7, with 9 positions matching TRBD1. The length of the CDR3 is 19 residues. With V trimmed by 3 bases and J by 6 bases, 21 bases remained unmatched. Germline assignment: CDR1 KGHSH and CDR2 LQKENI. The CDR3 loop reads CASSPYLGQGRDEPSEQYF. CDR3 nucleotide sequence: TGTGCCAGCTCACCTTACCTCGGACAGGGGAGGGACGAGCCTTCCGAGCAGTACTTC. The variable domain in full, with the rest retrieved from reference TRBV18 and TRBJ2-7, is NAGVMQNPRHLVRRRGQEARLRCSPMKGHSHVYWYRQLPEEGLKFMVYLQKENIIDESGMPKERFSAEFPKEGPSILRIQQVVRGDSAAYFCASSPYLGQGRDEPSEQYFGPGTRLTVT.

V and J are TRBV18 and TRBJ2-1, with 10 bases aligning to TRBD1. CDR1 is KGHSH, CDR2 LQKENI, per germline. The CDR3 has 15 residues. The trim removed 2 bases at V and 5 bases at J, leaving 3 bases unmatched. This CDR3 reads CASSPGTGANNEQFF. The CDR3 DNA follows: TGTGCCAGCTCACCAGGGACAGGGGCCAACAATGAGCAGTTCTTC.